This T cell receptor beta chain derives from a study of T-cell reconstitution after alpha-beta-depleted transplantation in children. Whole-study findings and limits: A year had passed since transplant, and T-cell counts and diversity by then came mostly from newly produced T cells. Reports say that about two months after transplant, the alpha-beta T cells came out of several hundred graft clones that had expanded.

Molecular barcoding with unique molecular identifiers was used for the TCRbeta library. TCRdb redid the calling of the PCR reads with MiXCR, one entry per CDR3 protein. The data hold 220,000 or so distinct CDR3 sequences, with 7.5% to 9.5% observed a single time. The germline V and J ends were trimmed by 5 bases and 0 bases, with 12 bases remaining between them. CDR3 length: 15 amino acids. Germline V gene data show CDR1 as SEHNR and CDR2 as FQNEAQ (reference sequence). This clonotype was detected ten times or more. Its antigen is undetermined. The chain combines TRBV7-9 with TRBJ2-3; D not certain. This clonotype was sampled from a male patient aged 10 to 17 who had a stem cell transplant for acute lymphoblastic leukemia, so the T cells may come from the graft donor. The source was PBMCs, mostly from graft donor cells, collected 180 days after TCRalphabeta/CD19-depleted stem cell transplant. The CDR3 DNA reads as TGTGCCAGCAGCCCCCCAGATACTAGCACAGATACGCAGTATTTT. It specifies CASSPPDTSTDTQYF.